This TCR beta chain is drawn from a study of metastatic and nonmetastatic thyroid tumors. Overall study findings and caveats: As reported, TCR beta diversity in blood and tumor was significantly higher in malignant thyroid tumors than in benign nodules.

Germline CDR1 is SGHRS and CDR2 is YFSETQ. With 3 bases removed from V and 3 bases from J, the gap between germline ends came to 17 bases. The CDR3 totals 16 residues. This clone has at least ten counts. Antigen: not known. TCRdb re-called the PCR reads via MiXCR. The repertoire consists of tens of thousands of clones, with approximately 15% occurring once and the leading ten covering approximately 5%. Ahead of thyroid surgery, no patient had received treatment of any kind. The TCR originated in a female donor with papillary thyroid cancer or a benign thyroid nodule (not recorded which). Some clones in this sample may be carry-over from other donors' samples. Sequencing input: blood. The chain combines TRBV5-1 with TRBJ2-3; D gene unclear. The chain's CDR3 is CASSSAEGPETDTQYF. CDR3 nucleotides: TGCGCCAGCAGCTCCGCGGAAGGGCCAGAGACAGATACGCAGTATTTT.